The rows below give T cell receptor beta chains drawn from one sample of a study of PD-L1 blockade in urothelial cancer. Clones were read by immunoSEQ multiplex PCR, and TCRdb kept only the in-frame ones, dropping some. This sample has about 38,000 clones; around 88% occur once, and the top ten carry about 1.9%. Sequences were derived from PBMCs, sampled around atezolizumab (anti-PD-L1) treatment. The source is a man aged 55-75 years with urothelial cancer. CDR3s include the opening cysteine and the closing phenylalanine or tryptophan. A D gene is named only where the DNA matches it firmly. Clone size, where shown, is once, few, many, or a class for clones that have expanded.

few	TRBV2	TRBD2	TRBJ2-7	TGTGCCAGTAGCGGGGGGGCCGTCTACGAGCAGTACTTC	CASSGGAVYEQYF
-	TRBV19	-	TRBJ2-3	TGTGCCAGTAGCCCTGGACTACTCACAGATACGCAGTATTTT	CASSPGLLTDTQYF
-	TRBV18	TRBD1	TRBJ1-1	TGTGCCAGCTCGCTAGCTAACAGGGGCAACACTGAAGCTTTCTTT	CASSLANRGNTEAFF
-	TRBV5-4	TRBD2	TRBJ2-2	TGTGCCAGCAGCTTGACTAGCGGGAGGTCTAGGGAGCTGTTTTTT	CASSLTSGRSRELFF
-	TRBV11-2	TRBD2	TRBJ2-7	TGTGCCAGCAGCTTAGGCGGAGCGGGGGGCTACGAGCAGTACTTC	CASSLGGAGGYEQYF
-	TRBV4-2	-	TRBJ1-3	TGTGCCAGCAGCCTTAGACAGACCTCTGGAAACACCATATATTTT	CASSLRQTSGNTIYF
-	TRBV28	TRBD1	TRBJ1-5	TGTGCCAGCCATAGACAGGGCTTGAGTAATCAGCCCCAGCATTTT	CASHRQGLSNQPQHF
-	TRBV5-4	TRBD2	TRBJ2-3	TGTGCCAGCAGCTTGGCTTCCACTAGCGGGGGGGGCACAGATACGCAGTATTTT	CASSLASTSGGGTDTQYF
-	TRBV2	TRBD1	TRBJ2-5	TGTGCCAGCGGACAGGGGTATAGCAAGACCCAGTACTTC	CASGQGYSKTQYF
-	TRBV6-5	-	TRBJ2-3	TGTGCCAGCAGTTCCATAGCAGATACGCAGTATTTT	CASSSIADTQYF
-	TRBV14	TRBD1	TRBJ1-2	TGTGCCAGCAGCCAGGGGACAGCCCATGGCTACACCTTC	CASSQGTAHGYTF
-	TRBV5-4	TRBD1	TRBJ1-1	TGTGCCAGCAGCAGAGGACAGGGATCCACTGAAGCTTTCTTT	CASSRGQGSTEAFF
-	TRBV18	-	TRBJ2-1	TGTGCCAGCTCACCGGCAAATGAGCAGTTCTTC	CASSPANEQFF
-	TRBV5-4	-	TRBJ1-4	TGTGCCAGCAGCTTGGCCGACGGAGGGGTGGGAGAAAAACTGTTTTTT	CASSLADGGVGEKLFF
-	TRBV5-4	TRBD2	TRBJ2-2	TGTGCCAGCAGCCCTAGCGGGGGTAACACCGGGGAGCTGTTTTTT	CASSPSGGNTGELFF
-	TRBV2	-	TRBJ2-7	TGTGCCAGCAGTGAAACGGTCTCCTACGAGCAGTACTTC	CASSETVSYEQYF
-	TRBV28	TRBD1	TRBJ1-2	TGTGCCAGCAGTTTTAACGGGGGCGGGACAGGGGATGGCTACACCTTC	CASSFNGGGTGDGYTF
once	TRBV27	TRBD1	TRBJ1-5	TGTGCCAGCACCAGGACAGGAAGGGTTGGCAATCAGCCCCAGCATTTT	CASTRTGRVGNQPQHF
-	TRBV28	-	TRBJ2-5	TGTGCCAGCAGTTTGCCGGGTCAAGAGACCCAGTACTTC	CASSLPGQETQYF
-	TRBV28	TRBD2	TRBJ2-1	TGTGCCAGCACCCCCCCGGGACTAGCGGGAGCTTTCAATGAGCAGTTCTTC	CASTPPGLAGAFNEQFF
-	TRBV27	-	TRBJ1-2	TGTGCCAGCACCTCGGGCTATGGCTACACCTTC	CASTSGYGYTF
-	TRBV4-2	TRBD1	TRBJ1-6	TGTGCCAGCAGCCAAGGGGACAGGGGAGATTCACCCCTCCACTTT	CASSQGDRGDSPLHF
-	TRBV5-1	TRBD2	TRBJ2-5	TGCGCCAGCAGCAGGGCGACTAGCGGGAAGGAGACCCAGTACTTC	CASSRATSGKETQYF
-	TRBV18	-	TRBJ1-4	TGTGCCAGCTCACCTCGCACAGGGCCTAATGAAAAACTGTTTTTT	CASSPRTGPNEKLFF
-	TRBV6-4	-	TRBJ2-4	TGTGCCAGCAGTCAACCAGGGGTTTGGCCCCTACTAGCCAAAAACATTCAGTACTTC	CASSQPGVWPLLAKNIQYF
-	TRBV28	TRBD1	TRBJ2-7	TGTGCCAGCAGTTCCCCGGGACAGCACTACGAGCAGTACTTC	CASSSPGQHYEQYF
-	TRBV19	-	TRBJ1-6	TGTGCCAGTAGTAACAGGGAGCCAAATTCACCCCTCCACTTT	CASSNREPNSPLHF
once	TRBV6-1	TRBD2	TRBJ2-7	TGTGCCAGCAGTGTGGGACTAGCGGGGCGATCGAGCTCCTACGAGCAGTACTTC	CASSVGLAGRSSSYEQYF
once	TRBV7-9	TRBD1	TRBJ2-7	TGTGCCAGCAGCTTCACCGGGACAGGGGGCTACGAGCAGTACTTC	CASSFTGTGGYEQYF
few	TRBV7-2	-	TRBJ2-3	TGTGCCAGCAGCCCCCAGGGGAGCACAGATACGCAGTATTTT	CASSPQGSTDTQYF
-	TRBV29-1	TRBD2	TRBJ2-1	TGCAGCGTTGTGGCTAGCGGGGGGGCTGGCAATGAGCAGTTCTTC	CSVVASGGAGNEQFF
once	TRBV19	TRBD1	TRBJ1-4	TGTGCCAGTAGGAAGACAGGGGGCATTGGCGAAAAACTGTTTTTT	CASRKTGGIGEKLFF
-	TRBV6-5	TRBD2	TRBJ2-3	TGTGCCAGCAGTTACGTTCTAGCGGGTACCACAGATACGCAGTATTTT	CASSYVLAGTTDTQYF
-	TRBV11-2	TRBD1	TRBJ1-3	TGTGCCAGCAGCTTAAGGGGACAGAGCTCTGGAAACACCATATATTTT	CASSLRGQSSGNTIYF
once	TRBV11-2	TRBD2	TRBJ2-5	TGTGCCAGCAGCTGGAGCAGGCGGGGGGCGGGAGAGACCCAGTACTTC	CASSWSRRGAGETQYF
once	TRBV27	-	TRBJ2-3	TGTGCCAGCAGTCCCGGGATAGCTTCCGATACGCAGTATTTT	CASSPGIASDTQYF
-	TRBV4-2	TRBD1	TRBJ1-6	TGTGCCAGCAGTGACCACCGCGGAGGGGGCTTTTCACCCCTCCACTTT	CASSDHRGGGFSPLHF
-	TRBV7-3	-	TRBJ1-1	TGTGCCAGCAGCCCTTCACGAGACACTGAAGCTTTCTTT	CASSPSRDTEAFF
-	TRBV18	-	TRBJ2-7	TGTGCCAGCTCACCACCTAGCGCAGCCTCCTACGAGCAGTACTTC	CASSPPSAASYEQYF
-	TRBV19	TRBD2	TRBJ2-3	TGTGCCAGTAGGGTAGGTGGGAGGGCCGCAGATACGCAGTATTTT	CASRVGGRAADTQYF
-	TRBV30	TRBD2	TRBJ2-1	TGTGCCTGGAGTGGAACTAGCGGGAGCAGATACAATGAGCAGTTCTTC	CAWSGTSGSRYNEQFF
-	TRBV5-5	-	TRBJ1-2	TGTGCCAGCAGTCTCCTTAACTCGGGCTATGGCTACACCTTC	CASSLLNSGYGYTF
-	TRBV19	TRBD2	TRBJ2-7	TGTGCCACCTCCCCCCGGGGGGGTTCCTACGAGCAGTACTTC	CATSPRGGSYEQYF
-	TRBV21-1	-	TRBJ2-7	TGTGCCAGCAGCCGCCTTGTCACGGGGGGCGGGAACGAGCAGTACTTC	CASSRLVTGGGNEQYF
-	TRBV11-1	-	TRBJ2-7	TGTGCCAGCAGCTTAGCAGACGGGTACGAGCAGTACTTC	CASSLADGYEQYF
-	TRBV27	-	TRBJ2-5	TGTGCCAGCAGTTCCATACAGGGCCAAGAGACCCAGTACTTC	CASSSIQGQETQYF
once	TRBV19	-	TRBJ1-5	TGTGCCAGTTTAGGGGGAATAGGTCAGCCCCAGCATTTT	CASLGGIGQPQHF
-	TRBV30	-	TRBJ2-7	TGTGCTGGGGGGGGCGGCCACTTC	CAGGGGHF
-	TRBV30	-	TRBJ2-3	TGTGCCTATGAAGCGGCGGGAAGTACAGATACGCAGTATTTT	CAYEAAGSTDTQYF
-	TRBV5-6	TRBD2	TRBJ2-5	TGTGCCAGCAGCTGGGGGGGGGAGACCCAGTACTTC	CASSWGGETQYF